These 15 T cell receptor beta chains originate from one sample sequenced in a study of human T cells and chemical hapten exposure. MiXCR was run by TCRdb on the RACE reads, yielding one entry per CDR3 protein. The data hold more than 80,000 distinct CDR3 sequences, with 9% to 15% observed a single time. Time point noted: pre-sensitization, week 0. Treatment denoted: therapeutic diphenylcyclopropenone sensitization with weekly scalp DPC. The starting material was whole blood, obtained in connection with sensitization to the hapten diphenylcyclopropenone (DPC). All receptors come from a woman aged 45-65 years with alopecia areata. Some clones in this sample may be carry-over from other donors' samples.

This clonotype was observed a handful of times. The gene calls are TRBV7-9 and TRBJ1-3, with D uncertain. CDR1 SEHNR and CDR2 FQNEAQ come from the germline V gene (reference sequence). The CDR3 is made up of 15 amino acids. V lost 1 base, J lost 0 bases, and 7 bases lay in between. The DNA of the CDR3 is TGTGCCAGCAGCTTAGACGGGCTCTCTGGAAACACCATATATTTT. It specifies CASSLDGLSGNTIYF.

This chain uses TRBV28 with TRBJ1-2, with D perhaps matching TRBD1 (5 bases). Germline CDR1 is MDHEN and CDR2 is SYDVKM. V lost 4 bases to trimming and J lost 1 base, with 10 bases between them. The CDR3 consists of 14 residues. CDR3 bases: TGTGCCAGCAGTTCCGGGGGTAATAACTATGGCTACACCTTC. Translation: CASSSGGNNYGYTF.

This clonotype turned up a few times. V is TRBV6-5 and J is TRBJ1-2; D is unresolved. This CDR3 region has 14 residues. The germline V gene has CDR1 MNHEY and CDR2 SVGAGI. Trimming took off 0 bases at V and 4 bases at J, with 9 bases between the two ends. CDR3 bases: TGTGCCAGCAGTTACTCGAGAATGGTCTATGGCTACACCTTC. Translation: CASSYSRMVYGYTF.

This clonotype showed up just a few times. The chain carries TRBV11-2 and TRBJ2-5; maybe TRBD1 (5 bases). Trimming removed 1 base from V and 5 bases from J, with 8 bases in between. Germline CDR1 SGHAT, CDR2 FQNNGV. There are 13 residues in the CDR3. The CDR3 loop is CASSLVRAETQYF. CDR3 nucleotides: TGTGCCAGCAGCTTAGTCAGGGCGGAGACCCAGTACTTC.

This clonotype was counted ten times or more. This chain uses TRBV14 with TRBJ1-4; possible D gene TRBD1, 5 bases. Between the trimmed V and J ends, which lost 0 bases and 8 bases, there was a span of 10 bases. The germline gives CDR1 SGHDN, CDR2 FVKESK. The CDR3 consists of 14 residues. In DNA, the CDR3 is TGTGCCAGCAGCCAAGAGGGGGTTCGGGAAAAACTGTTTTTT. Translation: CASSQEGVREKLFF.

This rearrangement joins TRBV2 to TRBJ1-2; no reliable D call. The CDR3 has 13 residues. With 2 bases removed from V and 5 bases from J, the gap between germline ends came to 9 bases. The germline gives CDR1 SNHLY, CDR2 FYNNEI. CDR3 nucleotides: TGTGCCAGCAGTGAAAGTGGGGTTTATGGCTACACCTTC. Amino acids: CASSESGVYGYTF.

This clonotype was observed many times. The gene calls are TRBV5-6 and TRBJ2-1, with a weak D call TRBD1 (5 bases). V lost 7 bases to trimming and J lost 9 bases, with 11 bases between them. The CDR3 is made up of 11 amino acids. Germline V gives CDR1 SGHDT, CDR2 YYEEEE. CDR3 sequence (DNA): TGTGCCAGCGGCACAGGTAGTGAGCAGTTCTTC. Its translation is CASGTGSEQFF.

This chain's CDR3 is CSVAQGTTGELFF. CDR3 nucleotides: TGCAGCGTTGCTCAGGGCACCACCGGGGAGCTGTTTTTT. The chain is built from TRBV29-1 and TRBJ2-2; D may be TRBD1 (5 bases). The CDR3 has 13 residues. With 4 bases removed from V and 4 bases from J, the gap between germline ends came to 10 bases. The V gene's germline CDR1 is SQVTM and CDR2 ANQGSEA.

This clonotype has more than one count but fewer than ten. The V gene is TRBV6-2 or TRBV6-3, the J gene TRBJ1-5, with D unresolved. Germline loops: CDR1 MNHEY, CDR2 SVGEGT. The CDR3 runs to 13 residues. Trimming took 5 bases from V and 7 from J, leaving 12 bases between them. The CDR3 DNA reads as TGTGCCAGCAGTCCAGTATCAGAACAGCCCCAGCATTTT. This codes for CASSPVSEQPQHF.

The chain joins TRBV5-1 to TRBJ2-3, with TRBD2 matching 12 bases. CDR3 length: 16 amino acids. Germline lookup yields CDR1 SGHRS and CDR2 YFSETQ. V trimming: 7 bases; J trimming: 2 bases; junction bases outside the gene matches: 8. CDR3 coding DNA: TGCGCCAGCGGCCGGACTAGCGGGGTTTCCACAGATACGCAGTATTTT. Its protein product is CASGRTSGVSTDTQYF.

There are many counts of this clonotype. The chain combines TRBV29-1 with TRBJ2-7; D uncertain. CDR1 and CDR2 (germline): SQVTM, ANQGSEA. Trimming removed 1 base at V and 9 bases at J, with 10 bases between. This CDR3 contains 11 residues. CDR3 protein: CSVEVGRSQYF. The CDR3 nucleotides read TGCAGCGTTGAAGTGGGCCGGTCGCAGTACTTC.

The chain recombines TRBV9 with TRBJ2-7, with 10 bases matching TRBD1. V lost 4 bases to trimming and J lost 4 bases; unmatched junction nucleotides: 5. From germline, CDR1 is SGDLS and CDR2 YYNGEE. This CDR3 contains 14 residues. The chain's CDR3 is CASSSRQGAYEQYF. The CDR3, as DNA: TGTGCCAGCAGCAGCAGACAGGGGGCTTACGAGCAGTACTTC.

This clonotype was counted between two and nine times. V gene TRBV2 combines with J gene TRBJ1-4, with 9 nucleotides matching TRBD1. This CDR3 region has 17 residues. Germline loops: CDR1 SNHLY, CDR2 FYNNEI. The V and J ends lost 5 bases and 7 bases, in that order; junction bases with no gene match: 14. The CDR3 sequence: CASSPRDREVGGEKLFF. The CDR3 coding sequence is TGTGCCAGCAGTCCCCGGGACAGGGAAGTCGGAGGTGAAAAACTGTTTTTT.

This clonotype was seen more than once but under ten times. The chain joins TRBV28 to TRBJ2-1; D is tentatively TRBD1 or TRBD2 (6 bases each). Trimming took off 8 bases at V and 7 bases at J, with 21 bases between the two ends. Germline V gene data show CDR1 as MDHEN and CDR2 as SYDVKM. The CDR3 covers 15 residues. The CDR3 nucleotides read TGTGCCAGCCTCTCCCCAGGGAGAGGGGGGAATGAGCAGTTCTTC. It specifies CASLSPGRGGNEQFF.

The sample holds a few counts of this clonotype. DNA of the CDR3: TGCAGCGTTACCATCGACGGACAGGGGAGTCCCCAAGAGACCCAGTACTTC. This sequence encodes CSVTIDGQGSPQETQYF. This chain uses TRBV29-1 with TRBJ2-5, with 9 bases matching TRBD1. The CDR3 extends over 17 amino acids. Germline V gene data show CDR1 as SQVTM and CDR2 as ANQGSEA. Germline trimming cut 5 bases from V and 1 base from J; bases unmatched to any gene: 14. Full variable domain (rest looked up from reference TRBV29-1 and TRBJ2-5): SAVISQKPSRDICQRGTSLTIQCQVDSQVTMMFWYRQQPGQSLTLIATANQGSEATYESGFVIDKFPISRPNLTFSTLTVSNMSPEDSSIYLCSVTIDGQGSPQETQYFGPGTRLLVL.